What follows describes a single TCR beta chain. Its specificity is unknown. The source of the sample is a study of T cells expressing NK-cell markers. Study as a whole: Eight donors were sequenced, seven testing HCMV-seropositive and one testing seronegative.

Per germline, CDR1 KGHSH and CDR2 LQKENI. CDR3 size: 14 residues. Researchers built TCR beta cDNA using 5'RACE template switching with UMIs. TCRdb re-called the 5' RACE reads and gives one entry per CDR3 protein, without DNA. The sample's table shows about 550,000 distinct CDR3 sequences. The study, taken as a whole, reports: As a fraction of CD8+ T cells, dominant NKG2C+ clonotypes reached roughly 1.0-7.5% in six donors.

The V and J genes are TRBV18 and TRBJ2-3; TCRdb returns TRBD2, unconfirmable since there is no DNA. Material for sequencing was blood T cells: a sorted CD56 or NKG2C T cell subset, CD4+ or CD8+ T cells, or bulk PBMC T cells (not recorded which). The TCR sequence derives from a young man in good health. The chain's CDR3 is CASSITDYTDTQYF.